These T cell receptor beta chains were read from a single sample in a study of graft-versus-host responses after intestinal transplantation. TCRdb's table, derived via immunoSEQ multiplex PCR, lists solely in-frame clones and lacks some. The table lists around 3,800 clones, around a fifth of them singletons, with roughly 5% in the top ten. This specimen consisted of alloreactive CD4+ T cells from a mixed lymphocyte reaction culture, obtained before transplantation. The receptor set was obtained from a human patient who was an organ donor for intestinal transplantation. The CDR3 runs from the conserved cysteine through the conserved F or W. The order of the fields is V gene, J gene, CDR3 protein.

>TRBV10-3|TRBJ1-2
CASSLSAAANYGYTF
>TRBV18|TRBJ1-1
CASSPRPGVNTEAFF
>TRBV6-1|TRBJ2-2
CASSEGSRDVGELFF
>TRBV19|TRBJ1-2
CASSAIYRGPYNYGYTF
>TRBV9|TRBJ2-5
CASSVGGGAETQYF
>TRBV7-3|TRBJ1-6
CASSLCWGRASSYNSPLHF
>TRBV5-4|TRBJ1-2
CASSSGNYGYTF
>TRBV6-9|TRBJ1-6
CASKAVGSYNSPLHF
>TRBV27|TRBJ1-6
CASSLQGWNSPLHF
>TRBV18|TRBJ2-1
CASSPDGLAGVEQFF
>TRBV28|TRBJ1-5
CASSFYLRRRNQPQHF
>TRBV6-5|TRBJ1-2
CASSTLQGNYGYTF
>TRBV7-9|TRBJ1-4
CASSLVRGDEKLFF
>TRBV5-6|TRBJ2-5
CASSFSDGETQYF
>TRBV5-5|TRBJ1-4
CASSLDIRGEKLFF
>TRBV28|TRBJ2-2
CASSRGGANTGELFF
>TRBV19|TRBJ2-3
CASSIDGGADTQYF
>TRBV28|TRBJ1-3
CASSFWGQGDNAGNTIYF
>TRBV11-2|TRBJ2-1
CASSLVPYNEQFF
>TRBV4-3|TRBJ2-3
CASSQGIQTDTQYF
>TRBV27|TRBJ2-5
CASSFSGTSGRAGKETQYF
>TRBV7-9|TRBJ2-1
CASSTPGQGSYNEQFF
>TRBV5-1|TRBJ2-3
CASSSLAGADTQYF
>TRBV11-3|TRBJ1-2
CASSSLTGGYGYTF
>TRBV28|TRBJ1-1
CASSLRFEAFF
>TRBV20-1|TRBJ2-5
CSITGKETQYF
>TRBV18|TRBJ2-5
CASSRLAGGQETQYF
>TRBV28|TRBJ2-3
CASSLSDRGPTDTQYF
>TRBV7-2|TRBJ1-1
CASSLVDSPNTEAFF
>TRBV5-1|TRBJ2-5
CASSGLAGGPEETQYF
>TRBV11-3|TRBJ2-2
CASSLAGNTGELFF
>TRBV6-5|TRBJ2-5
CAAGTAGETQYF
>TRBV7-8|TRBJ1-2
CASSFVAGGKGYGYTF
>TRBV7-3|TRBJ2-2
CASSPNTGELFF
>TRBV11-2|TRBJ1-2
CASSLFGTSYGYTF
>TRBV2|TRBJ2-1
CASSSYRGTGYNEQFF
>TRBV4-2|TRBJ2-4
CASSQARLAGTPKNIQYF
>TRBV4-1|TRBJ1-2
CASSQDQVSSYGYTF
>TRBV4-1|TRBJ2-3
CASSQYRSDTQYF
>TRBV29-1|TRBJ2-3
CSVGLVDTQYF
>TRBV28|TRBJ1-5
CASSLLTGGNQPQHF
>TRBV6-5|TRBJ2-3
CASTGGPTTDTQYF
>TRBV9|TRBJ2-1
CASSPRTSGHMKEQFF
>TRBV5-1|TRBJ2-1
CASSLGDSGAEQFF
>TRBV23-1|TRBJ1-2
CASSQGGGIDYGYTF
>TRBV4-3|TRBJ1-2
CASSQDNSGYTF
>TRBV7-3|TRBJ2-5
CASSPTSGGQETQYF
>TRBV11-3|TRBJ2-5
CASSYTGGYQETQYF
>TRBV6-1|TRBJ2-1
CASSEAWRGGGEQFF